These 23 T cell receptor delta chains came from one sample sequenced in a study of γδ T cells in repeated Plasmodium falciparum infection. TCRdb called clones anew from the multiplex PCR reads with CATT. The sample holds some 100,000 delta-chain clones, more than 1.4% seen once. Gammadelta T cells were flow-sorted from PBMC into Vgamma9/Vdelta2+ and Vdelta2-negative populations for bulk analysis. The sample taken for sequencing was gamma-delta T cells from blood. These receptor sequences come from a pool of human donors (malaria-infected and uninfected, not separated).

Details on this clone: This DNA's translation differs at residue 10 from TCRdb's protein, which comes from a much larger clone; a read error is likely, and the protein shown is translated from the DNA. The CDR3 loop is CALGDRPFYPDKLIF. In DNA, the CDR3 is TGTGCTCTTGGGGATAGACCCTTCTACCCCGATAAACTCATCTTT. The chain recombines TRDV1 with TRDJ1; TRDD2 might be the D (5 bases). No J gene is reported in TCRdb; it was inferred here by comparing the DNA with germline. Germline lookup yields CDR1 TSWWSYY and CDR2 QGS. With 3 bases removed from V and 3 bases from J, the gap between germline ends came to 14 bases. This CDR3 has 15 residues.

In its sample, this clone was seen many times. The chain employs TRDV1 and TRDJ1; 8 positions match TRDD3. With V trimmed by 4 bases and J by 1 base, 17 bases remained unmatched. Germline assignment: CDR1 TSWWSYY and CDR2 QGS. This CDR3 is 19 amino acids long. The CDR3 here is CALGGAFRYWGVSTDKLIF. CDR3 DNA sequence: TGTGCTCTTGGGGGAGCCTTCCGCTACTGGGGGGTGAGCACCGATAAACTCATCTTT.

Regarding this clone: The TCRdb protein comes from a much larger clone and disagrees with this DNA's translation at residue 5, likely due to a read error; the protein given here is derived from the DNA. The chain uses TRDV2 and TRDJ1; perhaps TRDD3 as D (5 bases). The J gene was not available in TCRdb and was assigned here by matching the DNA to germline segments. Germline-derived CDR1 and CDR2 are GEAIGNYY and EKD. The CDR3 totals 19 residues. Trimming cost V 3 bases and J 0 bases, with 25 bases left between them. CDR3 residues: CACDAVPAFLGEYTDKLIF. The DNA for the CDR3 is TGTGCCTGTGACGCGGTTCCGGCTTTTCTGGGTGAATACACCGATAAACTCATCTTT.

This clone was recorded at least ten times. The germline gene is not matched at one end of the junction; a read error may be the cause. The rearrangement uses TRDV1 and TRDJ2; 10 positions agree with TRDD3. The CDR3 sequence is 20 residues long. In germline, CDR1 is TSWWSYY, CDR2 QGS. The CDR3 here is CALGASWYWGMPYLPAQLFF. As DNA, the CDR3 is TGTGCTCTTGGGGCCTCTTGGTACTGGGGGATGCCCTATTTGCCAGCACAACTCTTCTTT.

Details on this clone: The likely explanation is a read error, given a far larger clone one base away. This sample includes further DNA sequences coding for the same CDR3. The J gene is TRDJ1, the V gene TRDV1; 10 bases are a match to TRDD3. TCRdb gives no J gene; it was assigned here by matching the DNA to germline. Germline V gives CDR1 TSWWSYY, CDR2 QGS. The CDR3 totals 27 residues. V lost 0 bases, J lost 0 bases, and 34 bases stayed unmatched. CDR3 nucleotides: TGTGCTCTTGGGGAACTAAACATCGCCCCCGGGCCCACATACTGGGGGATTGGCGGGATCTACACCGATAAACTCATCTTT. Its protein is CALGELNIAPGPTYWGIGGIYTDKLIF.

This clone has more than one count but fewer than ten. The TCRdb record carries a much larger clone's protein, which differs from this DNA's translation at residue 9; a read error is the likely cause, and the protein listed here is the DNA translation. The chain combines TRDV2 with TRDJ1; 8 bases are a match to TRDD3. TCRdb supplies no J gene; here it was assigned by aligning the nucleotide sequence to germline. The germline CDR1 and CDR2 sequences are GEAIGNYY and EKD. J gave up 9 bases and V 0 bases, and 14 bases lay outside the gene matches. This CDR3 is built from 16 residues. The CDR3 DNA reads TGTGCCTGTGACACCCTTCCCCACCCGGGGGATAATGAACTCATCTTT. Protein sequence: CACDTLPHPGDNELIF.

This clone was found a few times. TCRdb assigns this DNA the protein of a much larger clone, which departs from its translation at residue 12; this likely reflects a read error, and the protein shown comes from translating the DNA. V gene TRDV1 combines with J gene TRDJ1, with 9 bases matching TRDD3. Unmatched junction bases numbered 18, after V lost 4 bases and J lost 0 bases. The germline CDR1 and CDR2 sequences are TSWWSYY and QGS. This CDR3 region has 20 residues. This chain's CDR3 is CALGAPRQSLGEMYTDKLIF. CDR3 coding DNA: TGTGCTCTTGGGGCCCCCCGGCAGTCACTGGGGGAAATGTACACCGATAAACTCATCTTT.

In this sample, this clone turned up a few times. Only one base separates this from a far larger clonotype, so it likely reflects a read error. The same CDR3 can be traced to other DNA sequences in this sample. This sequence joins TRDV1 and TRDJ1, with 12 bases fitting TRDD3. The J gene was not available in TCRdb and was assigned here by matching the DNA to germline segments. CDR3 length: 22 residues. The germline CDR1 and CDR2 sequences are TSWWSYY and QGS. V lost 0 bases and J lost 2; bases outside the gene matches: 19. CDR3 in DNA: TGTGCTCTTGGGGAACTTATAGCTCGAGCTCTGACTGGGGGATACCAAACCGATAAACTCATCTTT. Encoded protein: CALGELIARALTGGYQTDKLIF.

Many counts were recorded for this clone. The sample carries other DNA sequences with the same CDR3. The chain links TRDV1 to TRDJ1, with D uncertain. From germline, CDR1 is TSWWSYY and CDR2 QGS. CDR3 length: 18 residues. The V gene lost 0 bases and the J gene lost 3 bases, with 20 bases spanning the gap. The CDR3 is CALGELGAGVDMADKLIF. The CDR3 DNA reads TGTGCTCTTGGGGAACTCGGAGCGGGAGTCGACATGGCCGATAAACTCATCTTT.

In this sample, this clone turned up many times. CDR3 loop: CALGELVLRGWGIGFDKLIF. In DNA, the CDR3 is TGTGCTCTTGGGGAACTTGTCCTACGCGGGTGGGGGATAGGGTTCGATAAACTCATCTTT. V and J are TRDV1 and TRDJ1; 9 nucleotides line up with TRDD3. The length of the CDR3 is 20 residues. The V gene end was trimmed by 0 bases and the J gene end by 4 bases; junction bases not matched to a gene: 18. Per germline, CDR1 TSWWSYY and CDR2 QGS.

V gene TRDV1 combines with J gene TRDJ2; TRDD2 matches 7 bases. Since TCRdb gives no J gene, matching the DNA to germline was used here to assign it. Germline CDR1 is TSWWSYY and CDR2 is QGS. V was clipped by 1 base and J by 0 bases; unmatched bases: 11. The CDR3 runs to 19 residues. CDR3 in amino acids: CALGEPPHLPLPLTAQLFF. CDR3 DNA sequence: TGTGCTCTTGGGGAACCCCCCCACCTTCCTTTACCTTTGACAGCACAACTCTTCTTT.

On this clone: A read error likely explains why the TCRdb protein, taken from a much larger clone, differs from this DNA's translation at residue 3; the protein shown is translated from the DNA. The chain couples TRDV2 to TRDJ1, with 10 bases identical to TRDD3. No J gene was available from TCRdb, and it was assigned here by a germline match of the DNA. From germline, CDR1 is GEAIGNYY and CDR2 EKD. This CDR3 has 16 amino acids. The CDR3 region is CARDTGGYGATDKLIF. The CDR3 region has the DNA TGTGCCCGTGACACCGGGGGATACGGGGCGACCGATAAACTCATCTTT.

This clone was observed a few times. The translation of this DNA and the TCRdb protein of a much larger clone differ at residue 10, probably owing to a read error; the protein shown here is translated from the DNA. This chain connects TRDV3 to TRDJ1, with D perhaps TRDD3 (6 bases). The J gene, missing from TCRdb, was assigned here through DNA to germline matching. V lost 0 bases and J lost 4, with 18 bases in between. This CDR3 spans 15 amino acids. The germline CDR1 and CDR2 sequences are TVYSNPD and GDNSRS (reference sequence). The CDR3 here is CAFSVRGRYIDKLIF. For the CDR3, the DNA is TGTGCCTTTAGCGTGAGGGGGAGATACATCGATAAACTCATCTTT.

Note on this clone: This likely reflects a read error, since a far larger clone is one base away. Other DNA sequences in this specimen translate into the identical CDR3. The V and J genes are TRDV1 and TRDJ1, with 10 bases identical to TRDD3. Germline values: CDR1 TSWWSYY, CDR2 QGS. The CDR3 runs 25 residues. The CDR3 sequence: CALGEMKGVLRFDWGIRGDADKLIF. The DNA for the CDR3 is TGCGCTCTTGGGGAAATGAAGGGCGTCCTACGTTTCGACTGGGGGATTCGGGGGGACGCCGATAAACTCATCTTT.

Comment on this clone: This DNA translates differently at residue 14 from the TCRdb protein, which is that of a much larger clone; a read error is likely, and the protein shown is the DNA's own translation. The chain joins TRDV3 to TRDJ1; the match to TRDD3 covers 10 bases. Because TCRdb records no J gene, it was assigned here through a match of the DNA to germline. This CDR3 has 19 residues. CDR1 is TVYSNPD and CDR2 is GDNSRS in the germline V gene (reference sequence). J gave up 4 bases and V 1 base, and 21 bases lay outside the gene matches. The CDR3 protein is CAFKGPLWGILAYIDKLIF. The CDR3 nucleotides are TGTGCCTTTAAAGGTCCTCTTTGGGGGATACTGGCGTACATCGATAAACTCATCTTT.

This clone showed up just a few times. TCRdb's protein for this DNA is that of a much larger clone and differs from the translation at residue 17, likely a read error; the protein shown is the DNA translation. This chain uses TRDV1 with TRDJ1; 11 nucleotides line up with TRDD3. Assignment of the J gene here rests on matching the DNA to germline, because TCRdb gives none. The CDR3 loop spans 20 amino acids. CDR1 is TSWWSYY and CDR2 is QGS in the germline V gene. The V gene end was trimmed by 1 base and the J gene end by 10 bases; junction bases not matched to a gene: 23. The CDR3 bases are TGTGCTCTTGGGGAACCTTCCCAACCTCCCCTGGGGGATACCGGGGCAGGACTCATCTTT. The encoded protein is CALGEPSQPPLGDTGAGLIF.

This clone turned up a few times. The protein that TCRdb holds for this DNA derives from a much larger clone and differs from the translated DNA at residue 11, which likely indicates a read error; the protein shown here is translated from the DNA. The chain combines TRDV1 with TRDJ1, with a tentative D call TRDD3 (5 bases). Germline matching of the DNA provided the J gene here, since TCRdb leaves it blank. This CDR3 region has 21 residues. V was cut by 1 base and J by 0 bases, with 27 bases left in between. CDR1 and CDR2 from the germline V gene are TSWWSYY and QGS. The DNA of the CDR3 is TGTGCTCTTGGGGAACAATCCGGGTACTGGAGGATCTCCTCTGACACCGATAAACTCATCTTT. Its protein is CALGEQSGYWRISSDTDKLIF.

A remark on this clone: This likely reflects a read error, since a far larger clone is one base away. Other DNA sequences of this sample code for an identical CDR3. This rearrangement joins TRDV2 to TRDJ2; TRDD3 is a possible D gene (5 bases). Per germline, CDR1 GEAIGNYY and CDR2 EKD. The CDR3 is made up of 13 amino acids. The CDR3 DNA reads as TGTGCCTGCGACAGGGGATTGACAGCACAACTCTTCTTT. It yields the protein CACDRGLTAQLFF.

In regard to this clone: TCRdb has a much larger clone's protein, which differs at residue 17 from the translation of this DNA, likely because of a read error; what is shown is the protein translated from the DNA. The chain combines TRDV1 with TRDJ1; TRDD3 matches at 12 bases. The J gene, absent from TCRdb, was called here by matching the DNA to germline. CDR3 length: 25 amino acids. Germline V gene sequence: CDR1 TSWWSYY, CDR2 QGS. With 2 bases clipped from V and 3 bases from J, the junction kept 31 bases outside the gene matches. The CDR3 sequence: CALGESASSTYWGIHTTWYADKLIF. The CDR3 DNA sequence: TGTGCTCTTGGGGAATCCGCTTCCTCTACTTACTGGGGGATACACACCACTTGGTACGCCGATAAACTCATCTTT.

Worth noting for this clone: A far larger clone is a single base away, which makes a read error likely. This sample also contains other DNA sequences that code for the same CDR3. The V gene was identified as TRDV1, while no J gene was called; TRDD3, the table's D call, lacks a check against the DNA. This CDR3 has 20 residues. The germline CDR1 and CDR2 sequences are TSWWSYY and QGS. CDR3 in amino acids: CALGPPNGGTPVVGNHKLIF. DNA of the CDR3: TGTGCTCTTGGGCCCCCGAATGGTGGCACCCCGGTTGTGGGGAATCATAAACTCATCTTC.

Of note for this clone: For this DNA, TCRdb reports the protein of a much larger clone, which diverges at residue 18, most likely from a read error; the protein presented here is translated directly from the DNA. This sequence joins TRDV1 and TRDJ1; 11 bases line up with TRDD3. The CDR3 runs to 20 residues. CDR1 is TSWWSYY and CDR2 is QGS in the germline V gene. The CDR3 loop is CALGDPYAYVNWGIDDKPIF. The CDR3 region has the DNA TGTGCTCTTGGGGACCCGTATGCCTACGTGAACTGGGGGATAGACGATAAACCCATCTTT.

A word on this clone: The mismatch at residue 7 between this DNA's translation and the TCRdb protein of a much larger clone likely reflects a read error; the protein shown is translated from the DNA. The chain employs TRDV3 and TRDJ1, with D tentatively TRDD3 (5 bases). The CDR3 contains 12 residues. In germline, CDR1 is TVYSNPD, CDR2 GDNSRS (reference sequence). For the CDR3, the DNA is TGTGCGTTTGTAGCTGGGACGAAGAGGGTCATCTTT. Its protein is CAFVAGTKRVIF. Full variable domain (rest looked up from reference TRDV3 and TRDJ1): CDKVTQSSPDQTVASGSEVVLLCTYDTVYSNPDLFWYRIRPDYSFQFVFYGDNSRSEGADFTQGRFSVKHILTQKAFHLVISPVRTEDSATYYCAFVAGTKRVIFGKGTRVTVEP.

This clone came up a few times. Given a far larger clone just one base away, this is likely a sequencing read error. Other DNA sequences in this specimen translate into the identical CDR3. J gene calling gave no result, while the V gene is TRDV2. The CDR3 runs 14 residues. Germline V gene sequence: CDR1 GEAIGNYY, CDR2 EKD. In nucleotides, the CDR3 is TGTGCCTGTGACACCCCTTTTGTAGTTGGCGTACTCATTTTT. As protein: CACDTPFVVGVLIF.